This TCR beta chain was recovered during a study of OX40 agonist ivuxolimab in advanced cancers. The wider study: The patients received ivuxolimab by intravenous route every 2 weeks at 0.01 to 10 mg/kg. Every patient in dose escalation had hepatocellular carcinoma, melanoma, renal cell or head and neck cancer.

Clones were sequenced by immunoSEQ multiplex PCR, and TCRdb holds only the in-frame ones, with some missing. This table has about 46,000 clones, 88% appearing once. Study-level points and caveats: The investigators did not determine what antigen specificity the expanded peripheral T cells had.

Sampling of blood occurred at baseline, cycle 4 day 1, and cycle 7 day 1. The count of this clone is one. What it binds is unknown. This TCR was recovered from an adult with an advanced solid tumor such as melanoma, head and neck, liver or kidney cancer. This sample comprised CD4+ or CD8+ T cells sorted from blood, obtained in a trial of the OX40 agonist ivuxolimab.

DNA of the CDR3: TGTGCCAGCAGCTTTCACAGGGACCTATACACTGAAGCTTTCTTT. Its protein is CASSFHRDLYTEAFF. The chain uses TRBV13 and TRBJ1-1; tentative D call: TRBD1 (6 bases). Between the trimmed V and J ends, which lost 3 bases and 3 bases, there was a span of 14 bases. This CDR3 is 15 amino acids long. Germline values: CDR1 PRHDT, CDR2 FYEKMQ (reference sequence).